This paragraph covers one T cell receptor (beta chain) sequence. The data stem from a study of T cell changes during pregnancy in multiple sclerosis. Sequencing was performed with immunoSEQ multiplex PCR; in TCRdb, only in-frame clones are kept and a portion is missing. In the table there are about 59,000 clones, approximately 94% of which are singletons. This specimen was CD8+ T cells from peripheral blood mononuclear cells, taken after pregnancy. The sequence came from a female donor with multiple sclerosis, enrolled in a pregnancy study.

As DNA, the CDR3 is TGTGCCAGCAGCTTAGGGCGCTTTGGACAGGGGGCCGACTATGGCTACACCTTC. Its protein is CASSLGRFGQGADYGYTF. This chain connects TRBV7-9 to TRBJ1-2, with TRBD1 matching over 11 bases. This CDR3 is 18 amino acids long. V trimming: 1 base; J trimming: 3 bases; junction bases outside the gene matches: 10. Germline lookup yields CDR1 SEHNR and CDR2 FQNEAQ (reference sequence). Combining the CDR3 with reference TRBV7-9 and TRBJ1-2 gives the whole variable domain DTGVSQNPRHKITKRGQNVTFRCDPISEHNRLYWYRQTLGQGPEFLTYFQNEAQLEKSRLLSDRFSAERPKGSFSTLEIQRTEQGDSAMYLCASSLGRFGQGADYGYTFGSGTRLTVV.